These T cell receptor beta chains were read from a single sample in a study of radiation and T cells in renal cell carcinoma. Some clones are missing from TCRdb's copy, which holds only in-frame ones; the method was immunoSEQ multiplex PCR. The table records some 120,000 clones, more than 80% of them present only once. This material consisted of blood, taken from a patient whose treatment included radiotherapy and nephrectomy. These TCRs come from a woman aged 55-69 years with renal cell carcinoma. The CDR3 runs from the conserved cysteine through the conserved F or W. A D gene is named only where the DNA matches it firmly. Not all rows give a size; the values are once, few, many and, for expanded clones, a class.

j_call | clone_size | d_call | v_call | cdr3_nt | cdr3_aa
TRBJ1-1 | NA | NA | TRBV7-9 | TGTGCCAGCAGCTCCAGCCGGGGGGACTGGGTCACTGAAGCTTTCTTT | CASSSSRGDWVTEAFF
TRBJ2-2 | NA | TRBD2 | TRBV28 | TGTGCCAGCAGTGACGGACTAGCGGTGAACACCGGGGAGCTGTTTTTT | CASSDGLAVNTGELFF
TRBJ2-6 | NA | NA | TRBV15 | TGTGCCACCAGCAGAGATTTCGGGGCCAACGTCCTGACTTTC | CATSRDFGANVLTF
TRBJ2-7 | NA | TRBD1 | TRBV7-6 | TGTGCCAGCAGCAAGACAGGGGGCCCCGAGCAGTACTTC | CASSKTGGPEQYF
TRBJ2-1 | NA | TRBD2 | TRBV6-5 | TGTGCCAGCAGGGGTGGGACTAGAGAAGTCAATGAGCAGTTCTTC | CASRGGTREVNEQFF
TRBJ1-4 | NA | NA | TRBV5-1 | TGCGCCAGCAGCTTTTTACCGCCCGGAACTAATGAAAAACTGTTTTTT | CASSFLPPGTNEKLFF
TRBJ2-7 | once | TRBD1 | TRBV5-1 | TGCGCCAGCAGCTCGGGACAGGTCTACGAGCAGTACTTC | CASSSGQVYEQYF
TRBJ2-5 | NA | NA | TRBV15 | TGTGCCACCAGCAGAGAGTCAGGGAATCGGGAGACCCAGTACTTC | CATSRESGNRETQYF
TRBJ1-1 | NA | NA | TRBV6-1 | TGTGCCAGCAGTGGGCAAATGAACACTGAAGCTTTCTTT | CASSGQMNTEAFF
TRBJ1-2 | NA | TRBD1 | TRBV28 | TGTGCCAGCAGTTTACGAGGGACAGCCCTCGGCTACACCTTC | CASSLRGTALGYTF
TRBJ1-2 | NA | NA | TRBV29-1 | TGCAGCGTTGAGGTCAGGGCTCCTACTTATGGCTACACCTTC | CSVEVRAPTYGYTF
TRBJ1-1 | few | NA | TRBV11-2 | TGTGCCAGCAGCTTAGAGGGGGGCTTAGGAGCTTTCTTT | CASSLEGGLGAFF
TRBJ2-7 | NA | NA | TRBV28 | TGTGCCAGCAGTTTGCGGGCAGGGGCCGGCTCCTACGAGCAGTACTTC | CASSLRAGAGSYEQYF
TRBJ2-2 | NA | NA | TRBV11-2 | TGTGCCAGCAGCTTAGATTCAGGGATCGGGGAGCTGTTTTTT | CASSLDSGIGELFF
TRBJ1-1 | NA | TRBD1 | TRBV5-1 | TGCGCCAGCAGGATCCGGGACAGGGGCACTGAAGCTTTCTTT | CASRIRDRGTEAFF
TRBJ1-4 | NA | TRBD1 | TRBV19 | TGTGCCAGTAGCGGGACAGGGTCTGAAAAACTGTTTTTT | CASSGTGSEKLFF
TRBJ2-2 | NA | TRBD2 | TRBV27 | TGTGCCAGCAGCTCCCCCGGGCTAGCGGCGAACACCGGGGAGCTGTTTTTT | CASSSPGLAANTGELFF
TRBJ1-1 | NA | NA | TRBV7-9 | TGTGCCAGCAGCTTTACTCGGGCAGGGCAGGGTAGGGGCACTGAAGCTTTCTTT | CASSFTRAGQGRGTEAFF
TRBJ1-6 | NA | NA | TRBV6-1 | TGTGCCAGCAGTGAAATGGGACCGCTTAATTCACCCCTCCACTTT | CASSEMGPLNSPLHF
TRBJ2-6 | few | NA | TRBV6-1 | TGTGCCAGCAGTGAATGGGGGGCCAACGTCCTGACTTTC | CASSEWGANVLTF
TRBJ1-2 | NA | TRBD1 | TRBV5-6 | TGTGCCAGCAGCCTGACAGGGGTTAACTATGGCTACACCTTC | CASSLTGVNYGYTF
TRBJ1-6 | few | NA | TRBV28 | TGTGCCAGCCGGACCCCTAATTCACCCCTCCACTTT | CASRTPNSPLHF
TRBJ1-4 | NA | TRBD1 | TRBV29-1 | TGCAGCGTTGCCCGAGGGACAGGGGTGGATGAAAAACTGTTTTTT | CSVARGTGVDEKLFF
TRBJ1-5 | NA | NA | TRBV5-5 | TGTGCCAGCAGCTTGGGGCCAAATAGCAATCAGCCCCAGCATTTT | CASSLGPNSNQPQHF
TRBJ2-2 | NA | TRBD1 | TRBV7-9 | TGTGCCAGCAGCTCTATGGACAGGGGATACACCGGGGAGCTGTTTTTT | CASSSMDRGYTGELFF
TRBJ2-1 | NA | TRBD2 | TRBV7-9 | TGTGCCAGCAGTCTAAAAGGCCTAGCGGGAGGGTATGAGCAGTTCTTC | CASSLKGLAGGYEQFF
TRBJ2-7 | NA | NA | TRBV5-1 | TGCGCCAGCAGTTGGGGGATGGAAGTCTACGAGCAGTACTTC | CASSWGMEVYEQYF
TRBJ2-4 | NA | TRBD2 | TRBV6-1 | TGTGCCAGCGTGGAGCGGGGGGGTAAAAACATTCAGTACTTC | CASVERGGKNIQYF
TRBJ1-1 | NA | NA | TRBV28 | TGTGCCAGCAGTTTAAGGGGGTCGAACACTGAAGCTTTCTTT | CASSLRGSNTEAFF
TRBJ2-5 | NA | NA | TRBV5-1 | TGCGCCAGCAGCTTGGGGCAAGAGACCCAGTACTTC | CASSLGQETQYF